This T cell receptor beta chain came from a study of CD8+ T cells in alopecia areata (dated by TCRdb to the late 2010s). For context, the study as a whole: Treated patients were enrolled in an open-label pilot trial of oral tofacitinib at 5 to 10 mg twice daily for moderate-to-severe alopecia areata. RNA was obtained with the PAXgene miRNA kit for fixed scalp, the miRNeasy kit for PBMCs, and the RNeasy kit for mouse skin. In both human patients and the C3H/HeJ mouse model, the study applied high-throughput TCRbeta sequencing to look at T cell clonal expansion in alopecia areata. Biopsies were taken from tofacitinib-treated patients at baseline and again at 4 and 24 weeks into treatment, and several of those patients also had a later scalp biopsy. In treated patients, disease severity was measured using the SALT score, which gives the percentage of scalp surface area affected. Human TCRbeta sequencing covered scalp tissue and sorted CD4+ and CD8+ peripheral blood T cells from patchy and totalis/universalis alopecia areata patients and healthy controls. TCRbeta CDR3 regions were amplified by immunoSEQ multiplex PCR using 35 Vbeta forward and 13 Jbeta reverse primers. Clonality in the scalp was compared among normal scalp (n=4), patchy alopecia areata scalp (n=8), and alopecia totalis/universalis scalp (n=8). Tofacitinib was administered for 6 to 18 months, and 6 months of follow-up off drug were then conducted to assess delayed response and recurrence. Points the paper makes about the study in general: Shared TCR sequences between patients were less evident than in mice, which may be partly attributable to HLA diversity in the patient population. Many expanded lesional clones were found to persist in scalp and blood during tofacitinib treatment, and relapse after treatment cessation may be partly explained by this persistence. Unlike mouse skin, where gammadelta T cells dominate, normal human skin contains resident alphabeta T cells that get sequenced too, which complicates analysis of the scalp TCR repertoire. Because the treated cohort was small and had just a single nonresponder, larger studies are needed to establish links between baseline CD8+ expansion and response. With tofacitinib, both scalp clonality and the number of expanded CD8+ clones among the top 100 scalp clones went down significantly. Higher clonality and more expanded CD8+ clones were observed in lesional scalp than in normal scalp, particularly in alopecia totalis/universalis, a finding suggestive of antigenic drive.

Spanning cysteine to phenylalanine, the CDR3 consists of 15 amino acids. The retained sequence is limited to the CDR3, 45 bases, with the frame set at the first base. V ends up 6 bases short and J 2 bases short, with an unmatched junction base count of 7. CDR1 MNHEY and CDR2 SVGAGI were looked up in the germline V gene. The time point label, read with the paper, signifies: less than five weeks on oral tofacitinib. The sample's treatment or condition label, decoded: oral pan-JAK inhibitor, 5-10 mg twice daily. From alopecia areata patients, peripheral blood was collected along with lesional scalp punch biopsies. PBMCs were isolated by density centrifugation and stained for CD3, CD4 and CD8, and CD4+ and CD8+ T cells were sorted on a FACSAria. Note on this clone: The target of this receptor is not known. Per-base qualities were not stored, and no clone one base away is much larger.

Library preparation used the immunoSEQ multiplex PCR assay. RNA was extracted from all samples and reverse transcribed into cDNA, which served as template for TCR sequencing. SuperScript III was used to make first-strand cDNA, primed with a 2:1 mix of oligo-dT and random hexamers. A synthetic immune receptor repertoire was used to gauge amplification bias, and whatever bias remained was removed computationally. The authors' analysis ran thus. After raw reads were preprocessed to remove errors, the CDR3 was defined following IMGT conventions as running from the conserved cysteine to phenylalanine. Clonality was computed by normalizing Shannon entropy by log2 of the number of productive unique TCRs and subtracting the result from 1. Scalp TCRbeta sequences were cross-referenced with sorted blood CD4 and CD8 repertoires so that the CD4 or CD8 identity of scalp clones could be inferred. TCRdb took over this immuneACCESS table, retaining in-frame rearrangements with V and J assigned. Such tables are incomplete; in checked studies, under half of the missing clones stem from an unresolved V gene, and the remainder is unexplained. D and trimming come from the DNA, and the V and J calls and clone size come from that table. This sample lists 90,000 to 150,000 clones; around 56% were detected once. The top ten constitute about 0.5% of the sample.

The rearranged segments are TRBV6-5 and TRBJ1-2, and TRBD1 aligns with 9 junction nucleotides. Sequenced material: CD4+ T cells sorted from blood, taken at week 4, from a patient treated with tofacitinib. This TCR was sampled from a human donor with alopecia areata. The DNA sequence follows: TGTGCCAGCAGGGACACCGGGACAGGGAACTATGGCTACACCTTC. Translated, it gives CASRDTGTGNYGYTF.